The 17 T cell receptor beta chains listed next were all sequenced from one sample in a study of cytotoxic CD8 clonotypes in ibrutinib-treated CLL. Profiled with immunoSEQ multiplex PCR; TCRdb holds only in-frame clones, not every one. This table holds over 65,000 clones, about 85% found once. Sequencing was performed on PBMCs, taken after 12 months of ibrutinib treatment. All receptors come from a human donor with chronic lymphocytic leukemia.

The chain uses TRBV28 and TRBJ2-7, with TRBD2 as a possible D gene (6 bases). The CDR3 totals 12 residues. Trimming pared 5 bases from V and 4 bases from J, leaving 9 bases between. Germline lookup yields CDR1 MDHEN and CDR2 SYDVKM. The chain's CDR3 is CASSRAGYEQYF. The DNA of the CDR3 is TGTGCCAGCAGTCGGGCGGGGTACGAGCAGTACTTC.

V usage is TRBV6-5 and J usage is TRBJ1-1; the D is unclear. CDR3 size: 15 residues. The V and J ends lost 6 bases and 1 base respectively, with 15 bases between them. Germline V gives CDR1 MNHEY, CDR2 SVGAGI. CDR3 DNA: TGTGCCAGCAGCCCCCTCGGGGAGGGGAACACTGAAGCTTTCTTT. Protein product: CASSPLGEGNTEAFF.

This rearrangement joins TRBV7-3 to TRBJ2-3; possible D gene TRBD2, 6 bases. Germline CDR1 reads SGHTA; CDR2 reads FQGTGA. The CDR3 is 13 amino acids. V lost 4 bases, J lost 6 bases, and 11 bases lay in between. The CDR3 reads CASSSIRGDTQYF. The CDR3 region has the DNA TGTGCCAGCAGCTCAATTCGGGGGGATACGCAGTATTTT.

The sample holds many counts of this clone. This chain links TRBV2 with TRBJ2-7; 10 positions agree with TRBD1. V trimming: 4 bases; J trimming: 6 bases; junction bases outside the gene matches: 6. CDR1 is SNHLY and CDR2 is FYNNEI in the germline V gene. There are 14 residues in the CDR3. The CDR3 loop is CASSAGQGTIEQYF. CDR3 DNA: TGTGCCAGCAGTGCGGGACAGGGGACAATCGAGCAGTACTTC.

The V call is TRBV18, the J call TRBJ2-3, with D tentatively TRBD1 or TRBD2 (5 bases each). CDR1 and CDR2 (germline): KGHSH, LQKENI. CDR3 length: 14 residues. Between the trimmed V and J ends, which lost 5 bases and 1 base, there was a span of 10 bases. The CDR3 sequence is CASSSGPGTDTQYF. The CDR3, as DNA: TGTGCCAGCTCATCGGGGCCTGGCACAGATACGCAGTATTTT.

This clone has only a few counts. The V gene is TRBV6-1, the J gene TRBJ2-7; no clear D. The V gene's germline CDR1 is MNHNS and CDR2 SASEGT. V was shortened by 11 bases and J by 5 bases, with 19 bases between the two germline ends. The CDR3 is 13 amino acids. The CDR3, as DNA: TGTGCCGGCCAAGGGCAGGAGATGCACGAGCAGTACTTC. The encoded protein is CAGQGQEMHEQYF.

The rearrangement uses TRBV5-1 and TRBJ2-2, with D perhaps TRBD1 or TRBD2 (6 bases each). The germline V and J ends were trimmed by 3 bases and 0 bases, with 9 bases remaining between them. CDR3 length equals 15 residues. The germline V gene has CDR1 SGHRS and CDR2 YFSETQ. The CDR3 loop reads CASSWGATNTGELFF. The CDR3 DNA sequence: TGCGCCAGCAGCTGGGGGGCAACGAACACCGGGGAGCTGTTTTTT.

The chain links TRBV7-2 to TRBJ2-7; D is ambiguous. Germline V CDR1 and CDR2: SGHTA, FQGNSA. V lost 5 bases and J 3 bases, leaving 8 bases between the germline ends. The CDR3 spans 12 residues. The CDR3 protein is CASSRDHYEQYF. CDR3 DNA: TGTGCCAGCAGCCGAGACCACTACGAGCAGTACTTC.

The rearrangement joins TRBV5-1 to TRBJ1-4; D perhaps matches TRBD1 (5 bases). This CDR3 has 15 amino acids. V was shortened by 2 bases and J by 8 bases, with 16 bases between the two germline ends. Per germline, CDR1 SGHRS and CDR2 YFSETQ. CDR3: CASSFPPTGGEKLFF. The CDR3 bases are TGCGCCAGCAGCTTCCCCCCGACGGGGGGGGAAAAACTGTTTTTT.

This chain uses TRBV19 with TRBJ2-6; the D call may be TRBD1 or TRBD2 (6 bases each). CDR3 length: 15 residues. The germline gives CDR1 LNHDA, CDR2 SQIVND (reference sequence). Trimming left V 9 bases short and J 2 bases short, with 14 bases between. The CDR3 DNA reads TGTGCCAGCCGAGTAAGGGGGGCTGGGGCCAACGTCCTGACTTTC. This sequence encodes CASRVRGAGANVLTF.

V is TRBV6-5 and J is TRBJ2-3; 8 bases match TRBD2. V trimming: 6 bases; J trimming: 2 bases; junction bases outside the gene matches: 7. The CDR3 spans 15 residues. The germline V gene has CDR1 MNHEY and CDR2 SVGAGI. The CDR3 DNA is TGTGCCAGCAGCCGGGGGGGGGAAGACACAGATACGCAGTATTTT. Translation: CASSRGGEDTDTQYF.

V usage is TRBV5-5 and J usage is TRBJ1-1; TRBD1 matches at 7 bases. The CDR3 spans 15 residues. Germline V CDR1 and CDR2: SGHKS, YYEKEE (reference sequence). Unmatched junction bases numbered 6, after V lost 4 bases and J lost 0 bases. The CDR3 loop is CASSATGQLNTEAFF. The CDR3 DNA sequence: TGTGCCAGCAGCGCAACGGGACAGCTGAACACTGAAGCTTTCTTT.

This sequence joins TRBV28 and TRBJ2-5; 10 bases agree with TRBD2. This CDR3 is 15 amino acids long. J lost 4 bases, V lost 4 bases, and 6 bases had no gene match. Per germline, CDR1 MDHEN and CDR2 SYDVKM. The CDR3 protein is CASSSRVAGGETQYF. The CDR3 DNA reads as TGTGCCAGCAGTTCCCGGGTAGCGGGAGGAGAGACCCAGTACTTC.

The V call is TRBV11-2, the J call TRBJ2-1; D ambiguous. This CDR3 is 13 amino acids long. Trimming pared 5 bases from V and 9 bases from J, leaving 14 bases between. CDR1 SGHAT and CDR2 FQNNGV come from the germline V gene. CDR3 nucleotide sequence: TGTGCCAGCAGCCAACATCTACCCCGTGAGCAGTTCTTC. As protein: CASSQHLPREQFF.

The chain recombines TRBV7-3 with TRBJ1-1, with D perhaps matching TRBD1 (6 bases). The ends were cut back, 5 bases at V and 5 bases at J, with 12 bases in the middle. The CDR3 totals 13 residues. CDR1 and CDR2 from the germline V gene are SGHTA and FQGTGA. The CDR3 bases are TGTGCCAGCAGCCCAGGGAGGGGGACTGAAGCTTTCTTT. Translated: CASSPGRGTEAFF.

V and J are TRBV7-2 and TRBJ2-7; TRBD2 might be the D (7 bases). V gave up 3 bases and J gave up 2 bases, with 14 bases separating them. The CDR3 length is 15 residues. Germline CDR1 reads SGHTA; CDR2 reads FQGNSA. The CDR3 is CASSFLGGAPYEQYF. The CDR3 DNA sequence: TGTGCCAGCAGCTTTTTGGGGGGGGCCCCCTACGAGCAGTACTTC. The full variable domain, its missing parts supplied by reference TRBV7-2 and TRBJ2-7, is GAGVSQSPSNKVTEKGKDVELRCDPISGHTALYWYRQSLGQGLEFLIYFQGNSAPDKSGLPSDRFSAERTGGSVSTLTIQRTQQEDSAVYLCASSFLGGAPYEQYFGPGTRLTVT.

The chain employs TRBV27 and TRBJ1-5; no definite D call. Germline V gene lookup returns CDR1 MNHEY and CDR2 SMNVEV (reference sequence). The CDR3 is 14 residues long. Trimming removed 6 bases at V and 3 bases at J, with 12 bases between. As DNA, the CDR3 is TGTGCCAGCAGGCCGACGGGATCCAATCAGCCCCAGCATTTT. Protein sequence: CASRPTGSNQPQHF.